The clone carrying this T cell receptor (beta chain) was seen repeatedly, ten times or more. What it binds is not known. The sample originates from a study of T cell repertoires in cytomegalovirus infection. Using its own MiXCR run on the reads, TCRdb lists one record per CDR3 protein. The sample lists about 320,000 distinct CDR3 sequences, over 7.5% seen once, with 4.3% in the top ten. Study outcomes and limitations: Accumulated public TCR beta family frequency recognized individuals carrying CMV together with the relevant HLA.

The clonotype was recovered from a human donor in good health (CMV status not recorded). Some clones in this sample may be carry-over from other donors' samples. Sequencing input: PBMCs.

CDR3 sequence (DNA): TGTGCCAGCAGCTTACTAGGGGACCGGGGACAGGGACCTACGAACACCGGGGAGCTGTTTTTT. Amino acids: CASSLLGDRGQGPTNTGELFF. The V gene is TRBV7-4, the J gene TRBJ2-2; the match to TRBD1 covers 9 bases. This CDR3 contains 21 residues. J lost 0 bases, V lost 2 bases, and 16 bases had no gene match. Germline lookup yields CDR1 SGHVT and CDR2 SQSDAQ.